This is a list of T cell receptor beta chains from one sample in a study of blood T cell repertoires in COVID-19. Data came from immunoSEQ multiplex PCR; TCRdb stores just in-frame clones and leaves some out. Of 300,000 to 400,000 clones listed, roughly 90% are singletons. Sample: PBMCs or T cells enriched from blood (not recorded which). The receptors here all came from a woman aged 25 to 39 who had recovered from COVID-19. Both conserved end residues are part of each CDR3. D genes are given only for firm matches. Where a row states a size, it is once, few, many or the class of an expanded clone; other rows omit it.

clone_size j_call d_call v_call cdr3_nt cdr3_aa
- TRBJ1-2 - TRBV28 TGTGCCAGCAGTTCCCTCGGAGGGGACTATGGCTACACCTTC CASSSLGGDYGYTF
- TRBJ1-2 - TRBV28 TGTGCCAGCAGACAGGGACCGGCCTATGGCTACACCTTC CASRQGPAYGYTF
- TRBJ2-6 - TRBV30 TGTGCCTACGGGGGCTCTGGGGCCAACGTCCTGACTTTC CAYGGSGANVLTF
- TRBJ1-4 TRBD1 TRBV5-6 TGTGCCAGCAGCTTTGCTGGACAGGGAAGTGAAAAACTGTTTTTT CASSFAGQGSEKLFF
- TRBJ1-5 - TRBV7-2 TGTGCCAGCAGCCTAACCGGGACACTAAAGCCCCAGCATTTT CASSLTGTLKPQHF
- TRBJ1-1 - TRBV25-1 TGTGCCAGCAGTGAATGGCGGGGCTCAAACACTGAAGCTTTCTTT CASSEWRGSNTEAFF
- TRBJ2-5 - TRBV5-4 TGTGCCAGCAGCTGGAGGGCAGGGCCAAACCAAGAGACCCAGTACTTC CASSWRAGPNQETQYF
- TRBJ1-2 - TRBV25-1 TGTGCCAGCAGTGACAGGGATTATGGCTACACCTTC CASSDRDYGYTF
few TRBJ1-2 TRBD1 TRBV27 TGTGCCAGCAGTTTAGGGGGACAGCCCTATGGCTACACCTTC CASSLGGQPYGYTF
- TRBJ1-2 TRBD1 TRBV5-1 TGCGCCAGCAGCGCAACGACAGGGGATTCTGGCTACACCTTC CASSATTGDSGYTF
- TRBJ2-1 - TRBV5-1 TGCGCCAGCAGCCCGATGCGGCAGTACAATGAGCAGTTCTTC CASSPMRQYNEQFF
- TRBJ2-1 - TRBV18 TGTGCCAGCTCACCACTCCTAGTCTCCTACAATGAGCAGTTCTTC CASSPLLVSYNEQFF
- TRBJ1-5 TRBD1 TRBV6-2/TRBV6-3 TGTGCCAGCAGTCCCAGACAGGGGCGTCAGCCCCAGCATTTT CASSPRQGRQPQHF
- TRBJ2-3 TRBD2 TRBV24-1 TGTGCCACCAGTGATTTGAAGGTCGGGGGGGGGCAGGATACGCAGTATTTT CATSDLKVGGGQDTQYF
- TRBJ1-3 TRBD1 TRBV6-1 TGTGCCAGCAGTGGACGGACAGGGTGGTCTGGAAACACCATATATTTT CASSGRTGWSGNTIYF
few TRBJ2-1 - TRBV24-1 TGTGCCACCAGTGACCCGGACAGAAGCGCCCGCAATGAGCAGTTCTTC CATSDPDRSARNEQFF
- TRBJ1-2 TRBD1 TRBV7-8 TGTGCCAGCAGCTCTTGGGACTTGCTCGGGACAGGGGGCAGTGGCTATGGCTACACCTTC CASSSWDLLGTGGSGYGYTF
- TRBJ1-6 TRBD1 TRBV2 TGTGCCAGCAGACCACAGGGGGTGACCTATAATTCACCCCTCCACTTT CASRPQGVTYNSPLHF
- TRBJ2-1 - TRBV2 TGTGCCAGCCTCAGGACTGCTTCCTCCGGGAGCGAACAATTCTTC CASLRTASSGSEQFF
- TRBJ2-1 TRBD2 TRBV10-3 TGTGCCAGCGTCCAGCTAGCGGGGGGCTCCAAGAATGAGCAGTTCTTC CASVQLAGGSKNEQFF
- TRBJ2-2 TRBD2 TRBV9 TGTGCCTCGAAACGGGGGGGAACGAACACCGGGGAGCTGTTTTTT CASKRGGTNTGELFF
- TRBJ2-5 - TRBV19 TGTGCCAGTAGTATCAGGGAAGGGCGAGAGACCCAGTACTTC CASSIREGRETQYF
once TRBJ1-3 - TRBV28 TGTGCCAGCAGAAGACAGAGCGGAAACACCATATATTTT CASRRQSGNTIYF
- TRBJ1-5 TRBD1 TRBV27 TGTGCCAGCAGTTACAGGGGCGGACAGCCCCAGCATTTT CASSYRGGQPQHF
- TRBJ2-2 TRBD1 TRBV28 TGTGCCAGCAGTTTAGGGATACAGGGGTACACCGGGGAGCTGTTTTTT CASSLGIQGYTGELFF
few TRBJ1-1 - TRBV19 TGTGCCAGTAGTATAGGGACAGTGAACACTGAAGCTTTCTTT CASSIGTVNTEAFF
- TRBJ1-2 - TRBV5-6 TGTGCCAGCAGCTTCGCAGGAATCTCTGGAGGCTACACCTTC CASSFAGISGGYTF
- TRBJ2-5 TRBD1 TRBV6-5 TGTGCCAGCAGTTTCTTGGGACAGACTCAAGAGACCCAGTACTTC CASSFLGQTQETQYF
- TRBJ1-5 TRBD1 TRBV7-2 TGTGCCAGCAGCTTAACGGACAGGTCTGGCCAGCCCCAGCATTTT CASSLTDRSGQPQHF
- TRBJ1-1 TRBD1 TRBV29-1 TGCAGCGGCCACGTCACCGGGACAGGGTTTGATGAAGCTTTCTTT CSGHVTGTGFDEAFF
once TRBJ2-3 - TRBV20-1 TGCAGTCACTTATTCTTTCCTACGCAGTATTTT CSHLFFPTQYF
- TRBJ2-3 TRBD2 TRBV3-1/TRBV3-2 TGTGCCAGCAGCCGCCCCCCGGGGGGGCCGGTCACAGATACGCAGTATTTT CASSRPPGGPVTDTQYF
once TRBJ2-7 - TRBV18 TGTGCCAGCTCGCCACAACAAGATTACGAGCAGTACTTC CASSPQQDYEQYF
- TRBJ2-7 - TRBV3-1/TRBV3-2 TGTGCCAGCAGCCAAGGTAGTGGGGCGAACGAGCAGTACTTC CASSQGSGANEQYF
once TRBJ2-1 - TRBV29-1 TGCAGCGTTGTGGGAGCTGAGGGCAACAATGAGCAGTTCTTC CSVVGAEGNNEQFF
- TRBJ2-3 - TRBV19 TGTGCCAGTAGTGTCGACAGCTACACAGATACGCAGTATTTT CASSVDSYTDTQYF
- TRBJ1-6 - TRBV5-1 TGCGCCAGCAGCTTAGAGTATAATTCACCCCTCCACTTT CASSLEYNSPLHF
once TRBJ2-7 - TRBV28 TGTGCCAGCAGTTTGAGCCCTCGGCGGGGTAGCGAGCAGTACTTC CASSLSPRRGSEQYF
- TRBJ1-4 TRBD1 TRBV28 TGTGCCAGCAGTCCGACTTGGACAGGGGGTAATGAAAAACTGTTTTTT CASSPTWTGGNEKLFF
- TRBJ2-1 - TRBV5-1 TGCGCCAGCAGCTTGGAAAGCGGATCCTACAATGAGCAGTTCTTC CASSLESGSYNEQFF
- TRBJ1-5 TRBD1 TRBV19 TGTGCCAGTAGTATATCAGGGGGACATCAGCCCCAGCATTTT CASSISGGHQPQHF
- TRBJ2-2 TRBD1 TRBV5-1 TGCGCCAGCAGGACGGGGACAGGACGAAACGGGGAGCTGTTTTTT CASRTGTGRNGELFF
- TRBJ2-7 TRBD2 TRBV15 TGTGCCACCAGCACCGGGGGGGCGAGGTACGAGCAGTACTTC CATSTGGARYEQYF
- TRBJ2-1 - TRBV10-3 TGTGCCATCAAAGGAGGGGTGACCTACAATGAGCAGTTCTTC CAIKGGVTYNEQFF
- TRBJ2-1 TRBD1 TRBV24-1 TGTGCCACCAGTAACACCGGGACAGGAAGGGCTGAGCAGTTCTTC CATSNTGTGRAEQFF
- TRBJ1-2 TRBD1 TRBV27 TGTGCCTCCTCTCCCCTAACAGGGGGGTTTGGTAACTATGGCTACACCTTC CASSPLTGGFGNYGYTF
- TRBJ2-4 TRBD2 TRBV27 TGTGCCAGCAGTTTCCTGACTAGCGGGGGGGCCAAAAACATTCAGTACTTC CASSFLTSGGAKNIQYF
- TRBJ1-3 TRBD1 TRBV7-9 TGTGCCAGCAGCTTAGGACAGGGGGCTGCCACCATATATTTT CASSLGQGAATIYF
- TRBJ1-1 - TRBV2 TGTGCCAGCAGTGACAACAGGAACACTGAAGCTTTCTTT CASSDNRNTEAFF
- TRBJ1-2 - TRBV5-1 TGCGCCAGCAGCTTGGACCAGGGCTGGGGGGATGGCTACACCTTC CASSLDQGWGDGYTF
- TRBJ1-3 - TRBV19 TGTGCCTCATCAACAGGGACCTCTGGAAACACCATATATTTT CASSTGTSGNTIYF
- TRBJ2-2 - TRBV6-5 TGTGCCAGCAACCAAGGGGGTGCGAACACCGGGGAGCTGTTTTTT CASNQGGANTGELFF
- TRBJ2-7 - TRBV10-1 TGCGCCAGCAGCGTTTCGGGCTCCTACGAGCAGTACTTC CASSVSGSYEQYF
- TRBJ1-1 TRBD1 TRBV19 TGTGCCAGTAGTATAGAAGACAGGGGGGAAGCTTTCTTT CASSIEDRGEAFF